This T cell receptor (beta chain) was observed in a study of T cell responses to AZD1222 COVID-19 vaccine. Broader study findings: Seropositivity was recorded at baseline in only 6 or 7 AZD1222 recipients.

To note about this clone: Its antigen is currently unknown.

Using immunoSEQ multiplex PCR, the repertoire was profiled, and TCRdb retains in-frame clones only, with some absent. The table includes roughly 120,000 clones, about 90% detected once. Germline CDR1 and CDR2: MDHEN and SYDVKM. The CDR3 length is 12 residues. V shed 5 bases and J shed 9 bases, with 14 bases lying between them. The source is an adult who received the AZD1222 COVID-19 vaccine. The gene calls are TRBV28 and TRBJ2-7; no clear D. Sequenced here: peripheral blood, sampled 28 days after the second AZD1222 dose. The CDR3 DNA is TGTGCCAGCAGTCCCCTCGGTAGCCGGCAGTACTTC. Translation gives CASSPLGSRQYF.